Shown below are 25 T cell receptor beta chains from a single sample sequenced in a study of vaccination and CD4 T cells after COVID-19 (dated by TCRdb to 2021 to 2024). The library relied on PCR. The listed sequencing device is Illumina iSeq 100. At the Johns Hopkins FTIC core, DNA from the cultured CD4+ T cells underwent TCR sequencing with the Oncomine TCR Beta short-read assay. The raw public reads went through TCRdb reprocessing: fastp at Q25, MiXCR clone calling, in-frame beta chains kept. When rows share a CDR3 protein, they turn into one entry using the most common DNA and genes. In all, the sample holds about 7,600 distinct CDR3 sequences, and around a fifth of those were seen once. 9.1% of the sample comes from the top ten. No antigen has been identified for these receptors. The sample's treatment or condition label, in plain terms: approximately 10-day PBMC culture with coronavirus spike peptide pools or control peptides (ViraFEST assay).

The sequencing used CD4+ T cells from blood, cultured in vitro, collected after SARS-CoV-2 vaccination. The receptors here all came from a human donor who had recovered from COVID-19.

There are a few counts of this clonotype. The J gene is TRBJ2-1, the V gene TRBV27, with D possibly matching TRBD2 (5 bases). Germline loops: CDR1 MNHEY, CDR2 SMNVEV (reference sequence). The CDR3 contains 14 residues. The V and J ends lost 2 bases and 12 bases respectively, with 17 bases between them. The CDR3: CASSLGSSPKGQFF. The CDR3 region has the DNA TGTGCCAGCAGTTTAGGGTCTAGCCCAAAGGGGCAGTTCTTC.

This clonotype was seen only a few times. This chain uses TRBV28 with TRBJ1-5, with unresolved D. V lost 2 bases, J lost 8 bases, and 7 bases lay in between. Germline lookup yields CDR1 MDHEN and CDR2 SYDVKM. CDR3 length equals 12 residues. The CDR3 nucleotides are TGTGCCAGCAGTTTAATTCGGGAGCCCCAGCATTTT. This sequence encodes CASSLIREPQHF.

The chain recombines TRBV4-3 with TRBJ2-1; D gene ambiguous. In germline, CDR1 is LGHNA, CDR2 YSLEER. The V end lost 0 bases, the J end lost 4 bases, and 4 bases lay between the germline ends. This CDR3 comprises 13 residues. The CDR3 here is CASSQDIYNEQFF. The CDR3 nucleotides are TGCGCCAGCAGCCAAGATATTTACAATGAGCAGTTCTTC.

In this sample, this clonotype is medium-sized. This rearrangement joins TRBV15 to TRBJ1-5; no clear D. Germline CDR1 reads LNHNV; CDR2 reads YYDKDF (reference sequence). Trimming pared 0 bases from V and 1 base from J, leaving 7 bases between. The CDR3 runs 15 residues. Here the CDR3 reads CATSRDLQSNQPQHF. As DNA, the CDR3 is TGTGCCACCAGCAGAGATTTGCAGAGCAATCAGCCCCAGCATTTT.

By its share, this clonotype is medium-sized. The CDR3 nucleotides are TGTGCCAGCAGCCACCAAGAGGGTTTGGAGCAGTACTTC. This sequence encodes CASSHQEGLEQYF. The rearrangement uses TRBV7-3 and TRBJ2-7, with D maybe TRBD2 (5 bases). Germline lookup yields CDR1 SGHTA and CDR2 FQGTGA. V dropped 5 bases and J dropped 7 bases, with 15 bases sitting between them. CDR3 length: 13 residues.

Concerning this clonotype: The junction departs from the called germline gene at one end, perhaps through a read error. This chain connects TRBV6-1 to TRBJ2-7; possibly TRBD1 or TRBD2 for D (5 bases each). CDR3 length: 15 amino acids. The germline gives CDR1 MNHNS, CDR2 SASEGT. For the CDR3, the DNA is TGTGCCAGCAGTGAGGGTCGGGGCTACCCAGGCGAGCAGCACTTC. Protein: CASSEGRGYPGEQHF.

This chain links TRBV6-1 with TRBJ1-2, with D uncertain. Looked up from germline, CDR1 is MNHNS and CDR2 is SASEGT. Trimming pared 3 bases from V and 1 base from J, leaving 9 bases between. The CDR3 length is 14 residues. The CDR3 region is CASSDPLINYGYTF. DNA for the CDR3: TGTGCCAGCAGTGACCCCCTGATTAACTATGGCTACACCTTC.

This clonotype was detected only a few times. V gene TRBV7-2 combines with J gene TRBJ2-1; 13 nucleotides agree with TRBD2. The CDR3 contains 14 residues. V lost 4 bases, J lost 7 bases, and 1 base stayed unmatched. Germline V gene data show CDR1 as SGHTA and CDR2 as FQGNSA. DNA of the CDR3: TGTGCCAGCAGCTCGACTAGCGGGAGGAATGAGCAGTTCTTC. It translates to CASSSTSGRNEQFF.

V is TRBV5-1 and J is TRBJ2-3; D ambiguous. The V gene's germline CDR1 is SGHRS and CDR2 YFSETQ. Trimming left V 0 bases short and J 9 bases short, with 20 bases between. The CDR3 runs to 16 residues. The CDR3 DNA reads TGCGCCAGCAGCTTGGAGTATGGGTGGCAAGGATACACGCAGTATTTT. Translated, it gives CASSLEYGWQGYTQYF.

This clonotype was observed a few times. This chain links TRBV28 with TRBJ2-7; tentative D call: TRBD2 (7 bases). The CDR3 runs 18 residues. Germline CDR1 MDHEN, CDR2 SYDVKM. The germline V and J ends were trimmed by 5 bases and 4 bases, with 27 bases remaining between them. The CDR3 here is CASSRPTLGGGSSYEQYF. CDR3 nucleotide sequence: TGTGCCAGCAGTCGTCCCACCCTCGGGGGCGGGAGCTCGTACGAGCAGTACTTC.

The genes are TRBV4-1 and TRBJ1-2; D not certain. CDR3 length equals 15 residues. Germline CDR1 and CDR2: MGHRA and YSYEKL. V lost 6 bases and J 7 bases, leaving 21 bases between the germline ends. CDR3 DNA: TGCGCCAGCAGGAACCTAGACACCCCTAGGAGTGGCTACACCTTC. Translated, it gives CASRNLDTPRSGYTF.

Only a few counts were recorded for this clonotype. The genes are TRBV24-1 and TRBJ2-3, with 14 bases matching TRBD2. Germline CDR1 reads KGHDR; CDR2 reads SFDVKD. CDR3 size: 18 residues. After removal of 7 bases from V and 2 bases from J, the junction contained 10 bases not matched to a gene. CDR3 DNA: TGTGCCACCAGCGACCCGGGACTAGCGGGGGTACCCACAGATACGCAGTATTTT. This encodes CATSDPGLAGVPTDTQYF.

Concerning this clonotype: A read error is likely, as this CDR3 ends without the conserved phenylalanine or tryptophan. This chain connects TRBV19 to TRBJ1-2, with unresolved D. The V end was cut by 6 bases, the J end by 5 bases, with 19 bases between. Germline assignment: CDR1 LNHDA and CDR2 SQIVND (reference sequence). The CDR3 totals 15 residues. In DNA, the CDR3 is TGTGCCAGTAGGAAGGGAGTGTATGGCGGGTATGGCTACACCCTC. This codes for CASRKGVYGGYGYTL.

V and J are TRBV11-1 and TRBJ2-3, with D maybe TRBD1 (5 bases). Trimming took 5 bases from V and 6 from J, leaving 15 bases between them. The length of the CDR3 is 14 residues. In germline, CDR1 is SGHAT, CDR2 FQDESV (reference sequence). This CDR3 is CASSRRIGDDTQYF. The CDR3 DNA reads TGTGCCAGCAGCCGACGGATAGGGGATGATACGCAGTATTTT.

For this clonotype: This may be a read error: a much more frequent sequence differs by one nucleotide. The genes are TRBV2 and TRBJ1-5; D gene uncertain. Germline CDR1 SNHLY, CDR2 FYNNEI. V was trimmed by 5 bases and J by 2 bases, leaving 10 bases between them. The CDR3 totals 14 residues. The CDR3 loop is CASSRVSGNQPQHF. Here the CDR3 DNA reads TGTGCCAGCAGTCGGGTCTCGGGCAATCAGCCCCAGCATTTT.

This clonotype is labeled as medium-sized (0.01 to 0.1%). J is TRBJ1-2 and V is TRBV7-2; TRBD1 agrees at 8 bases. The CDR3 has 15 amino acids. Germline assignment: CDR1 SGHTA and CDR2 FQGNSA. V lost 5 bases, J lost 7 bases, and 12 bases stayed unmatched. The CDR3 spells CASSGERDRQPGYTF. The CDR3 nucleotides are TGTGCCAGCAGCGGAGAACGGGACAGGCAACCTGGCTACACCTTC.

This clonotype showed up just a few times. The chain links TRBV6-5 to TRBJ1-1; no firm D call. The ends were cut back, 4 bases at V and 0 bases at J, with 3 bases in the middle. The CDR3 has 12 amino acids. Germline loops: CDR1 MNHEY, CDR2 SVGAGI. CDR3 region: CASSSVNTEAFF. The DNA for the CDR3 is TGTGCCAGCAGTTCCGTGAACACTGAAGCTTTCTTT.

V and J are TRBV4-1 and TRBJ2-1; 7 bases line up with TRBD1. Germline CDR1 MGHRA, CDR2 YSYEKL. The CDR3 runs 16 residues. The junction had 8 bases not matched to a gene; V was cut back by 2 bases and J by 4 bases. CDR3 amino acids: CASSQPTGAWYNEQFF. CDR3 bases: TGCGCCAGCAGCCAACCAACAGGGGCGTGGTACAATGAGCAGTTCTTC.

The chain recombines TRBV5-4 with TRBJ2-7; no clear D. CDR3 length: 12 amino acids. Per the germline V gene, CDR1 is SGHNT and CDR2 is YYREEE (reference sequence). V lost 4 bases, J lost 2 bases, and 7 bases lay in between. As DNA, the CDR3 is TGTGCCAGCAGCCACAACGCCTACGAGCAGTACTTC. Protein sequence: CASSHNAYEQYF.

This clonotype was picked up many times. This chain joins TRBV6-1 and TRBJ2-5, with a weak D call TRBD2 (7 bases). This CDR3 has 14 amino acids. CDR1 MNHNS and CDR2 SASEGT come from the germline V gene. V lost 6 bases, J lost 5 bases, and 16 bases lay in between. This chain's CDR3 is CASRLSGGVETQYF. The CDR3 bases are TGTGCCAGCAGGCTTTCGGGGGGCGTGGAGACCCAGTACTTC.

This clonotype qualifies as medium-sized. V is TRBV20-1 and J is TRBJ2-7; perhaps TRBD2 as D (7 bases). The CDR3 sequence is 14 residues long. From germline, CDR1 is DFQATT and CDR2 SNEGSKA (reference sequence). Trimming took off 0 bases at V and 2 bases at J, with 11 bases between the two ends. Written as DNA, the CDR3 is TGCAGTGCTAGAGATTACGGGGGGCCCTACGAGCAGTACTTC. It specifies CSARDYGGPYEQYF.

This chain joins TRBV7-8 and TRBJ1-1; D is undetermined. V shed 4 bases and J shed 4 bases, with 16 bases lying between them. The germline V gene encodes CDR1 SGHVS and CDR2 FQNEAQ. There are 15 residues in the CDR3. CDR3 region: CASSSQVLSGTEAFF. The DNA of the CDR3 is TGTGCCAGCAGCTCCCAGGTCCTTAGTGGCACTGAAGCTTTCTTT.

The chain uses TRBV6-2 or TRBV6-3 and TRBJ2-1, with 10 bases that match TRBD2. The CDR3 runs 16 residues. The V gene end was trimmed by 5 bases and the J gene end by 8 bases; junction bases not matched to a gene: 12. Germline V CDR1 and CDR2: MNHEY, SVGEGT. In nucleotides, the CDR3 is TGTGCCAGCAGTCCCCGCCAAGCGGGAGGGTTTGATGAGCAGTTCTTC. Translation gives CASSPRQAGGFDEQFF.

This clonotype has just a few counts. This chain connects TRBV2 to TRBJ2-5; TRBD2 matches at 7 bases. Germline CDR1 SNHLY, CDR2 FYNNEI. Trimming at V came to 1 base and at J to 2 bases, leaving 10 bases not matched to a gene. CDR3 length equals 17 residues. The CDR3 nucleotides read TGTGCCAGCAGTGAAGGGGCGGGAGTCACTTTTCAAGAGACCCAGTACTTC. Protein sequence: CASSEGAGVTFQETQYF.

The gene calls are TRBV9 and TRBJ1-2; D is perhaps TRBD1 (6 bases). The length of the CDR3 is 15 residues. Per the germline V gene, CDR1 is SGDLS and CDR2 is YYNGEE. V was cut by 4 bases and J by 8 bases, with 21 bases left in between. CDR3 DNA sequence: TGTGCCAGCAGCTCTAGGACAGTCTCTTCTAGCGGCTACACCTTC. Protein product: CASSSRTVSSSGYTF.